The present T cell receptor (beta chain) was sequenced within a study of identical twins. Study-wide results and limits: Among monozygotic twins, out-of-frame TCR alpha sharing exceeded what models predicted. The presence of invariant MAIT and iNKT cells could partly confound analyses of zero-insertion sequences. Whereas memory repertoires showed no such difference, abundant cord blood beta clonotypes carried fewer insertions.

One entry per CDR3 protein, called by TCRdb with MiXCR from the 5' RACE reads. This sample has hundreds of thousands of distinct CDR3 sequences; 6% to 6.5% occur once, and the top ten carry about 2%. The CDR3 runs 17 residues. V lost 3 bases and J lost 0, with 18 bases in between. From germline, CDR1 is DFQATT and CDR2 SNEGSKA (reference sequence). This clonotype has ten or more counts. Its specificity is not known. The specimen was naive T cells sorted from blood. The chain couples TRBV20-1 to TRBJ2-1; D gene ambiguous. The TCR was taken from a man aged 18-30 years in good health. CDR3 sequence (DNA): TGCAGTGCTAGGACTTTCAGGACGTTAAGCTCCTACAATGAGCAGTTCTTC. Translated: CSARTFRTLSSYNEQFF.